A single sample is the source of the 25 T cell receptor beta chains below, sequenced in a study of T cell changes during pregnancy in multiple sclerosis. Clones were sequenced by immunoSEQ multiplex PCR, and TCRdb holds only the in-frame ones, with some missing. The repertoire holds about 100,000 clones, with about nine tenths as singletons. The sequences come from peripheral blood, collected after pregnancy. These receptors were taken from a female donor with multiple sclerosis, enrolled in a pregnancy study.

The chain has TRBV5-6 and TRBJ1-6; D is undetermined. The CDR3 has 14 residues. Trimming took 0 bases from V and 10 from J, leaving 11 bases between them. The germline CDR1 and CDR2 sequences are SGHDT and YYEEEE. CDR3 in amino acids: CASSLGGIGSPLHF. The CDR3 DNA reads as TGTGCCAGCAGCTTGGGAGGGATCGGATCACCCCTCCACTTT.

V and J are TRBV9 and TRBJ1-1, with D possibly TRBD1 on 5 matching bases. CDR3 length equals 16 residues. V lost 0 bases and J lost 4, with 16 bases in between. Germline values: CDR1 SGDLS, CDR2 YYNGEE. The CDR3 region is CASSVGFRAGGTEAFF. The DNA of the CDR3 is TGTGCCAGCAGCGTAGGATTTCGGGCCGGGGGCACTGAAGCTTTCTTT.

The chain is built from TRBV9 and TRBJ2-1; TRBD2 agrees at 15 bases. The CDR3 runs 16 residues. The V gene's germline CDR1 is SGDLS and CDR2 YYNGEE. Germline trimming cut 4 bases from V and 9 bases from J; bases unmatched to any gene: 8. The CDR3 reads CASSTGLAGGPFEQFF. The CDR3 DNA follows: TGTGCCAGCAGCACCGGACTAGCGGGGGGGCCTTTTGAGCAGTTCTTC.

The CDR3 DNA follows: TGTGCCAGCTCTAGGGACAGCTCCTACGAGCAGTACTTC. It yields the protein CASSRDSSYEQYF. This chain connects TRBV18 to TRBJ2-7, with 7 bases lining up with TRBD1. The J segment lost 0 bases and the V segment lost 6 bases, leaving 2 bases of the junction unmatched. The germline gives CDR1 KGHSH, CDR2 LQKENI. The CDR3 runs to 13 residues.

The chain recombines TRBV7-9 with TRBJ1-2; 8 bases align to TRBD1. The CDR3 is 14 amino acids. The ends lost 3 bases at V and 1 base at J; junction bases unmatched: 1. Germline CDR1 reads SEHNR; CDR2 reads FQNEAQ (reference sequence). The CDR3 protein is CASSFGQGNYGYTF. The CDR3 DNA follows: TGTGCCAGCAGCTTCGGACAGGGTAACTATGGCTACACCTTC.

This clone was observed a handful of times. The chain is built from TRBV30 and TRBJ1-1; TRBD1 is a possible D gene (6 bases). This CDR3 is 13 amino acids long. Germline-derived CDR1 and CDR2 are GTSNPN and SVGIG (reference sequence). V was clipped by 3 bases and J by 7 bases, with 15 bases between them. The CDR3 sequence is CAWRGQSAYEAFF. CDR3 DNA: TGTGCCTGGAGAGGACAGTCTGCCTATGAAGCTTTCTTT.

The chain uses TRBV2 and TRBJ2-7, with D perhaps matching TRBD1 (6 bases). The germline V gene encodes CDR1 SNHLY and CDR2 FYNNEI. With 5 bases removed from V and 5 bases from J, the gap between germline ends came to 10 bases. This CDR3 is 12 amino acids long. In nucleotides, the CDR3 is TGTGCCAGCAGTTTACACAGGGACGAGCAGTACTTC. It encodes CASSLHRDEQYF. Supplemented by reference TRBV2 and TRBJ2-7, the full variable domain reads EPEVTQTPSHQVTQMGQEVILRCVPISNHLYFYWYRQILGQKVEFLVSFYNNEISEKSEIFDDQFSVERPDGSNFTLKIRSTKLEDSAMYFCASSLHRDEQYFGPGTRLTVT.

The CDR3, as DNA: TGTGCCAGCAGCTTACCCGCTGGGACAGGGTCCTACTCGTACGGGGAGCTGTTTTTT. This gives the protein CASSLPAGTGSYSYGELFF. V and J are TRBV7-2 and TRBJ2-2; 9 nucleotides line up with TRBD1. Germline V lookup: CDR1 SGHTA, CDR2 FQGNSA. J lost 7 bases, V lost 2 bases, and 17 bases had no gene match. The CDR3 sequence is 19 residues long.

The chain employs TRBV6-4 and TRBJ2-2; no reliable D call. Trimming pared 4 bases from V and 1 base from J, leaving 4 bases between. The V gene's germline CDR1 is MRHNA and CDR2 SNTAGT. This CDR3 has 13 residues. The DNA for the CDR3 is TGTGCCAGCAGTGGAGGGAACACCGGGGAGCTGTTTTTT. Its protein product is CASSGGNTGELFF.

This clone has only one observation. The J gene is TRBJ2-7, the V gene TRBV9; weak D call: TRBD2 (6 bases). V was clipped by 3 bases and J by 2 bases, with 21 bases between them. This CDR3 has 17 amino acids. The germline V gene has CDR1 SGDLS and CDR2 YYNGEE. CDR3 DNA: TGTGCCAGCAGCGGGGCCGGGGGTGATAAAAACCCCTACGAGCAGTACTTC. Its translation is CASSGAGGDKNPYEQYF.

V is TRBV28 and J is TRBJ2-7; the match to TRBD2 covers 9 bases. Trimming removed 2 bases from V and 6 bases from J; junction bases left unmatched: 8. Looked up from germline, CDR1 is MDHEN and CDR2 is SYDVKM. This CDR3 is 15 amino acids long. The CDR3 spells CASSLSFSGSREQYF. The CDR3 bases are TGTGCCAGCAGTTTAAGTTTTAGCGGGAGTCGCGAGCAGTACTTC.

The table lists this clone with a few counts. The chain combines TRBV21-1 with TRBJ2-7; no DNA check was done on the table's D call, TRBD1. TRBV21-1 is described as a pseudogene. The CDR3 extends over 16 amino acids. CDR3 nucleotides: TGTGCCAGCCTCAAAAGGGCAGGACAGGGTTTAAACGAGCAGTACTTC. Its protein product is CASLKRAGQGLNEQYF.

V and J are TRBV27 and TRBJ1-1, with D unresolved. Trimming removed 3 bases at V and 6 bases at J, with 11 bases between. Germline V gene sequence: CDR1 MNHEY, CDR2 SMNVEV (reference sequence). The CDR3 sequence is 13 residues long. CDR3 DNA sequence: TGTGCCAGCAGTTTGACTTCTCGGGCTGAAGCTTTCTTT. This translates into CASSLTSRAEAFF.

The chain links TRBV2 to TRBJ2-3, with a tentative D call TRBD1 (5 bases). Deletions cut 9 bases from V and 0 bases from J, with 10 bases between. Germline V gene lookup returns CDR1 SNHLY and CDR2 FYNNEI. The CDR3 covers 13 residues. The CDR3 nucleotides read TGTGCCAGTGAGTGGGGCAGCACAGATACGCAGTATTTT. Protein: CASEWGSTDTQYF.

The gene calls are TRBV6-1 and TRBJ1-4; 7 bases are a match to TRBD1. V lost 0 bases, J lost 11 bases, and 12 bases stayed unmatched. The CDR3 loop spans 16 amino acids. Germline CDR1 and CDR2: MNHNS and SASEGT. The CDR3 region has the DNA TGTGCCAGCAGTGAAGCTACGTCTACAGGGGCGGGGAAACTGTTTTTT. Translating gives CASSEATSTGAGKLFF.

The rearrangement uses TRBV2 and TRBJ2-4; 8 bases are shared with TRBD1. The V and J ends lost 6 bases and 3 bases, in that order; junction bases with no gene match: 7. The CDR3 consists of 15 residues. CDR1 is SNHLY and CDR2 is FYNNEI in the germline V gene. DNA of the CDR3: TGTGCCAGCAGCCTACAGGGGGTGGGCAAAAACATTCAGTACTTC. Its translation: CASSLQGVGKNIQYF.

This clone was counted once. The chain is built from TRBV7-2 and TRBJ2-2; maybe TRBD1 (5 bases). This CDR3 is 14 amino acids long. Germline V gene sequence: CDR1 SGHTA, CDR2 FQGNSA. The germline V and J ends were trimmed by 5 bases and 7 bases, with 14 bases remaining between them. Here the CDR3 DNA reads TGTGCCAGCAGCCCCCAGGGATCGGTCGGGGAGCTGTTTTTT. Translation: CASSPQGSVGELFF. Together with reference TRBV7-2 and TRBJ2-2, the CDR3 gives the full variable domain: GAGVSQSPSNKVTEKGKDVELRCDPISGHTALYWYRQSLGQGLEFLIYFQGNSAPDKSGLPSDRFSAERTGGSVSTLTIQRTQQEDSAVYLCASSPQGSVGELFFGEGSRLTVL.

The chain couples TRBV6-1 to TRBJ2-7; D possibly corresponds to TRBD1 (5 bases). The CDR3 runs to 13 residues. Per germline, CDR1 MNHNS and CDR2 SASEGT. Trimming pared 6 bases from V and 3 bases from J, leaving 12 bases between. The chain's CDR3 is CASRLTEIYEQYF. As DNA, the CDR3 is TGTGCCAGCAGATTGACAGAAATCTACGAGCAGTACTTC.

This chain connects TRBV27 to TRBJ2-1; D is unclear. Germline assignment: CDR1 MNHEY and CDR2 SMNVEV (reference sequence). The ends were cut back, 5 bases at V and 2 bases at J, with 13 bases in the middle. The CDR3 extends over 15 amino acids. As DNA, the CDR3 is TGTGCCAGCAGTAGAAGCGCAGACCCCTACAATGAGCAGTTCTTC. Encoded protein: CASSRSADPYNEQFF.

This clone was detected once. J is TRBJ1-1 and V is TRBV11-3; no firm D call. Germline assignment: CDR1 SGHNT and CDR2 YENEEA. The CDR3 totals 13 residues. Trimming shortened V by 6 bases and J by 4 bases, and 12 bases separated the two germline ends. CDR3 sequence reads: CASRTGEGTEAFF. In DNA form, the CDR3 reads TGTGCCAGCAGAACCGGGGAAGGCACTGAAGCTTTCTTT.

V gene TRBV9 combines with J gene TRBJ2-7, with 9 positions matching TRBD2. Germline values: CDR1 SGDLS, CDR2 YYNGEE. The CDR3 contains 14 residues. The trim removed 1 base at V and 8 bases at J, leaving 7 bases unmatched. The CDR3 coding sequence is TGTGCCAGCAGCGTAAGTGGGCTAGCGGGGAAGCAGTACTTC. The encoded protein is CASSVSGLAGKQYF.

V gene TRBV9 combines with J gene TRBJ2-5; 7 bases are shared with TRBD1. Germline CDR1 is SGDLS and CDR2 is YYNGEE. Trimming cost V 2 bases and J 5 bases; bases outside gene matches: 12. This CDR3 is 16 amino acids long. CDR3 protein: CASSVRDRRAYETQYF. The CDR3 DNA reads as TGTGCCAGCAGCGTTAGGGACAGAAGGGCGTATGAGACCCAGTACTTC.

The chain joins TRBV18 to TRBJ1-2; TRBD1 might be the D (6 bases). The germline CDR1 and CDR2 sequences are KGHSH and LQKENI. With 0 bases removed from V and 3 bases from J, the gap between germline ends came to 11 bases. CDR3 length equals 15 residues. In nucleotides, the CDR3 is TGTGCCAGCTCACCACCGAGACAGGTGGACTATGGCTACACCTTC. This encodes CASSPPRQVDYGYTF.

The DNA of the CDR3 is TGTGCCAGCAGCGTAGCTGACAGGGCCTTCTCGGTAGGTGGCTACACCTTC. This gives the protein CASSVADRAFSVGGYTF. This sequence joins TRBV9 and TRBJ1-2; 7 nucleotides align to TRBD1. Germline CDR1 SGDLS, CDR2 YYNGEE. The CDR3 extends over 17 amino acids. Losses at the gene ends were 0 bases for V and 7 bases for J; bases not matched to a gene: 15.

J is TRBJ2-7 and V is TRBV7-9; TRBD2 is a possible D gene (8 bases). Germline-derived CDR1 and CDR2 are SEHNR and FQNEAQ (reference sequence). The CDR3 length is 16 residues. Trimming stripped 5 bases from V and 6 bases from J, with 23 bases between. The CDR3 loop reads CASSPSAEGAGGEQYF. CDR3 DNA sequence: TGTGCCAGCAGCCCCTCGGCCGAGGGGGCGGGAGGCGAGCAGTACTTC.